This TCR beta chain was identified in a study of CD8+ T cells in alopecia areata. For this clone: What it binds is unknown.

The ends were cut back, 2 bases at V and 1 base at J, with 12 bases in the middle. This CDR3 comprises 15 residues. The germline V gene encodes CDR1 MNHEY and CDR2 SVGAGI. Regarding the study as a whole: Normal-skin resident alphabeta T cells also appear among scalp sample sequences. Clonality exceeded that of normal scalp in lesional scalp, most notably in alopecia totalis/universalis.

cDNA serving as the sequencing template came from extracted, reverse transcribed RNA. Using immunoSEQ multiplex PCR, the repertoire was profiled, and TCRdb retains in-frame clones only, with some absent. The repertoire holds 150,000 or so clones, with over 70% as singletons. Material: CD8+ T cells sorted from blood, obtained at week 0. The chain joins TRBV6-5 to TRBJ2-7; D is unclear. The TCR was taken from a human donor with alopecia areata. The CDR3 coding sequence is TGTGCCAGCAGTTACGCTCCCTGGCAGTCCTACGAGCAGTACTTC. Its translation: CASSYAPWQSYEQYF.